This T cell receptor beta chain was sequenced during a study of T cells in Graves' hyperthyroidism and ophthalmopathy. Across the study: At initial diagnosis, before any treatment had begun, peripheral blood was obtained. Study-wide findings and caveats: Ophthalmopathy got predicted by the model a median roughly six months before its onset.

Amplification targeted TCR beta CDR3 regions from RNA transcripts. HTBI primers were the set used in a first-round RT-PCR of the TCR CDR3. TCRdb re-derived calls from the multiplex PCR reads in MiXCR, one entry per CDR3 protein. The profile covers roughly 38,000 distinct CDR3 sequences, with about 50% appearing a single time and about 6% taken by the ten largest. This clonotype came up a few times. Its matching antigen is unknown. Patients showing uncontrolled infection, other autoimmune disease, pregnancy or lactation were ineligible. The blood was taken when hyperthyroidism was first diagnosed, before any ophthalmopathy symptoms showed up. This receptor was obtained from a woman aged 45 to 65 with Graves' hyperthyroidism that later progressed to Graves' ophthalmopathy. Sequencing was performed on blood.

CDR3 DNA: TGCAGTGCCCGACCGGGGACTAGCGGACTCTACGAGCAGTACTTC. Protein: CSARPGTSGLYEQYF. The chain couples TRBV20-1 to TRBJ2-7, with TRBD2 matching 11 bases. V was clipped by 6 bases and J by 3 bases; unmatched bases: 10. In germline, CDR1 is DFQATT, CDR2 SNEGSKA (reference sequence). The CDR3 covers 15 residues.